This T cell receptor (beta chain) was captured by sequencing in a study of cytomegalovirus exposure and HLA in healthy donors. Study information: There were 100 million to 130 million unique TCR beta sequences, drawn from about 200 million T cells, in an earlier analysis. General study findings and limits: In a later analysis, TCR beta V- and J-gene trimming was associated with a missense DCLRE1C variant. The authors considered a cluster of highly shared sequence variants likely to be a sequencing artifact. Later analysis suggested most CMV-associated TCR beta chains were HLA-restricted.

The PCR used 60 Vbeta and 13 Jbeta primers. Clones were read by immunoSEQ multiplex PCR, and TCRdb kept only the in-frame ones, dropping some. The sample shows fewer than 150,000 clones, 65% to 85% of them seen only once. A remark on this clone: Its antigen is not identified.

The sequencing sample was made of PBMCs. This receptor was taken from a male donor in good health and CMV-seronegative.

CDR3 sequence (DNA): TGTGCCAGCAGCGTAGGGGGGCAGGGGGCAAGGAACGAGCAGTACTTC. The encoded protein is CASSVGGQGARNEQYF. The chain carries TRBV9 and TRBJ2-7; 8 positions agree with TRBD1. The CDR3 is made up of 16 amino acids. The trim removed 0 bases at V and 5 bases at J, leaving 10 bases unmatched. Germline CDR1 and CDR2: SGDLS and YYNGEE. Together with reference TRBV9 and TRBJ2-7, the CDR3 gives the full variable domain: DSGVTQTPKHLITATGQRVTLRCSPRSGDLSVYWYQQSLDQGLQFLIQYYNGEERAKGNILERFSAQQFPDLHSELNLSSLELGDSALYFCASSVGGQGARNEQYFGPGTRLTVT.